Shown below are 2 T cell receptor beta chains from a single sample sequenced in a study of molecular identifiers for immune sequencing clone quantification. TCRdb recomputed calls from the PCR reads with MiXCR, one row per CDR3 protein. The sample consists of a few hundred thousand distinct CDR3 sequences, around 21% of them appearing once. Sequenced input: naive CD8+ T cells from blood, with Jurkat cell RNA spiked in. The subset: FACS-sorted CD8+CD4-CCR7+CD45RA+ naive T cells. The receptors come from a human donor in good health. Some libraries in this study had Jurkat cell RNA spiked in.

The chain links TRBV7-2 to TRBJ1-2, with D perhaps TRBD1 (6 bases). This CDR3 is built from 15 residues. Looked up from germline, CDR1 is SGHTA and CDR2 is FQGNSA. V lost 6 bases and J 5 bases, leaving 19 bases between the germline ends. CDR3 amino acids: CASSARQAEPYGYTF. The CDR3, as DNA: TGTGCCAGCAGTGCCCGACAGGCGGAACCTTATGGCTACACCTTC.

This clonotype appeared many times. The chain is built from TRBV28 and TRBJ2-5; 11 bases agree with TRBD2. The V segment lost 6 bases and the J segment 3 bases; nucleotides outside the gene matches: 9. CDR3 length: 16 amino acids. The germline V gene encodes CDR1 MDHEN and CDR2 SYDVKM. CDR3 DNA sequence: TGTGCCAGCAGATATACTAGCGGGAGTTTTAAAGAGACCCAGTACTTC. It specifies CASRYTSGSFKETQYF.